The 19 T cell receptor beta chains below were found in one sample sequenced in a study of blood T cell repertoires in COVID-19. Libraries were prepared by immunoSEQ multiplex PCR; TCRdb keeps only in-frame clonotypes and omits some of them. The data show roughly 75,000 clones, 80% seen once. Sequencing was done on a sample of peripheral blood. These receptors all come from a man aged 50-59 years with COVID-19, enrolled during active disease.

This rearrangement joins TRBV12-5 to TRBJ2-1, with TRBD2 as a possible D gene (6 bases). CDR3 size: 15 residues. V gave up 4 bases and J gave up 0 bases, with 10 bases separating them. CDR1 is LGHNT, CDR2 FRNRAP, per germline. The CDR3 region is CASGSGTHSYNEQFF. CDR3 nucleotide sequence: TGTGCTAGTGGTTCCGGGACTCACTCCTACAATGAGCAGTTCTTC. Full variable domain (outside the CDR3, taken from reference TRBV12-5 and TRBJ2-1): DARVTQTPRHKVTEMGQEVTMRCQPILGHNTVFWYRQTMMQGLELLAYFRNRAPLDDSGMPKDRFSAEMPDATLATLKIQPSEPRDSAVYFCASGSGTHSYNEQFFGPGTRLTVL.

The CDR3 is CASSSLPGYNEQFF. As DNA, the CDR3 is TGTGCCAGCTCATCACTACCAGGGTACAATGAGCAGTTCTTC. V gene TRBV18 combines with J gene TRBJ2-1; D may be TRBD1 (5 bases). CDR1 KGHSH and CDR2 LQKENI come from the germline V gene. The CDR3 length is 14 residues. Trimming removed 5 bases from V and 4 bases from J, with 12 bases in between.

V and J are TRBV3-1 (or the pseudogene TRBV3-2) and TRBJ1-5; TRBD1 matches 7 bases. V gave up 1 base and J gave up 6 bases; unmatched junction bases: 6. The germline CDR1 and CDR2 sequences are LGHDT and YNNKEL (reference sequence). The CDR3 has 15 amino acids. CDR3: CASSQGPGGIQPQHF. In DNA, the CDR3 is TGTGCCAGCAGCCAAGGCCCAGGGGGGATTCAGCCCCAGCATTTT.

The chain combines TRBV3-1 (or the pseudogene TRBV3-2) with TRBJ2-5, with 10 positions matching TRBD2. CDR1 LGHDT and CDR2 YNNKEL come from the germline V gene (reference sequence). V lost 1 base to trimming and J lost 4 bases; unmatched junction nucleotides: 9. This CDR3 is built from 17 residues. CDR3 in amino acids: CASSQVGSGRARETQYF. The DNA for the CDR3 is TGTGCCAGCAGCCAAGTCGGGAGCGGGAGGGCCAGAGAGACCCAGTACTTC.

V usage is TRBV28 and J usage is TRBJ2-3; the match to TRBD2 covers 8 bases. CDR3 length equals 13 residues. Germline assignment: CDR1 MDHEN and CDR2 SYDVKM. Trimming cost V 6 bases and J 4 bases; bases outside gene matches: 3. The CDR3 DNA reads as TGTGCCAGCAGAGCCGGGGGGGCAGATACGCAGTATTTT. Its protein product is CASRAGGADTQYF.

This sequence joins TRBV9 and TRBJ1-1, with D possibly TRBD1 on 5 matching bases. The CDR3 loop spans 15 amino acids. Trimming shortened V by 0 bases and J by 7 bases, and 16 bases separated the two germline ends. Germline V CDR1 and CDR2: SGDLS, YYNGEE. CDR3 loop: CASSVDVGATIEAFF. The CDR3, as DNA: TGTGCCAGCAGCGTAGATGTTGGGGCTACTATTGAAGCTTTCTTT.

The chain couples TRBV3-1 (or the pseudogene TRBV3-2) to TRBJ1-2, with 9 bases identical to TRBD1. The CDR3 is 16 amino acids. The V gene end was trimmed by 3 bases and the J gene end by 4 bases; junction bases not matched to a gene: 9. The germline V gene has CDR1 LGHDT and CDR2 YNNKEL (reference sequence). The CDR3 loop is CASSQRGTGRAYGYTF. CDR3 in DNA: TGTGCCAGCAGCCAGCGCGGGACAGGGCGAGCCTATGGCTACACCTTC.

The chain couples TRBV28 to TRBJ2-7; a weak D match, TRBD1 (6 bases). V lost 7 bases and J lost 4, with 23 bases in between. The CDR3 spans 16 residues. Per germline, CDR1 MDHEN and CDR2 SYDVKM. Written as DNA, the CDR3 is TGTGCCAGCATGAGTACCGGGACATTTTGGGGGTACGAGCAGTACTTC. This sequence encodes CASMSTGTFWGYEQYF.

Here the CDR3 DNA reads TGTGCCAGCAGCTTATCTAGAAGCACAGATACGCAGTATTTT. Protein: CASSLSRSTDTQYF. The V call is TRBV7-2, the J call TRBJ2-3; D is undetermined. This CDR3 is built from 14 residues. Germline V CDR1 and CDR2: SGHTA, FQGNSA. V lost 2 bases and J lost 0, with 6 bases in between.

This chain links TRBV6-1 with TRBJ2-7; 7 bases match TRBD1. Germline V gene lookup returns CDR1 MNHNS and CDR2 SASEGT. V shed 1 base and J 2 bases; nucleotides not matched to a gene: 2. The CDR3 sequence is 14 residues long. The CDR3 DNA reads as TGTGCCAGCAGTGAAGTAGGACAGGCCTACGAGCAGTACTTC. It translates to CASSEVGQAYEQYF.

This rearrangement joins TRBV27 to TRBJ2-3; 9 nucleotides line up with TRBD1. The CDR3 consists of 18 residues. V lost 2 bases to trimming and J lost 5 bases; unmatched junction nucleotides: 14. CDR1 MNHEY and CDR2 SMNVEV come from the germline V gene (reference sequence). The CDR3 sequence: CASSLPGTGRGFGDTQYF. The DNA for the CDR3 is TGTGCCAGCAGTTTACCCGGGACAGGGAGAGGGTTTGGAGATACGCAGTATTTT.

The genes are TRBV30 and TRBJ1-3; no reliable D call. In germline, CDR1 is GTSNPN, CDR2 SVGIG (reference sequence). V lost 3 bases and J lost 4, with 10 bases in between. The CDR3 is 13 residues long. The CDR3 reads CAWRTLQGNTIYF. The CDR3 coding sequence is TGTGCCTGGAGAACCCTACAGGGAAACACCATATATTTT.

This clone was detected only once. This sequence joins TRBV29-1 and TRBJ2-5; the match to TRBD2 covers 8 bases. V shed 5 bases, J shed 1 base, and the junction held 6 bases outside the gene matches. CDR3 length: 14 amino acids. The germline CDR1 and CDR2 sequences are SQVTM and ANQGSEA. This CDR3 reads CSVHLLAAQETQYF. The CDR3 region has the DNA TGCAGCGTTCACTTACTAGCGGCCCAAGAGACCCAGTACTTC.

This chain uses TRBV25-1 with TRBJ1-5; tentatively, D is TRBD1 (6 bases). Germline V gene data show CDR1 as MGHDK and CDR2 as SYGVNS. This CDR3 is built from 17 residues. Trimming removed 6 bases at V and 2 bases at J, with 20 bases between. The CDR3 loop reads CASRNRTVPTGNQPQHF. The CDR3 region has the DNA TGTGCCAGCAGAAATAGGACAGTTCCAACTGGCAATCAGCCCCAGCATTTT.

The chain combines TRBV18 with TRBJ1-1; TRBD1 agrees at 7 bases. CDR3 length equals 13 residues. Germline loops: CDR1 KGHSH, CDR2 LQKENI. The trim removed 1 base at V and 5 bases at J, leaving 1 base unmatched. The CDR3 region is CASSPLQGTEAFF. DNA of the CDR3: TGTGCCAGCTCACCACTACAGGGGACTGAAGCTTTCTTT.

The V and J genes are TRBV28 and TRBJ1-4, with 9 nucleotides matching TRBD1. Germline assignment: CDR1 MDHEN and CDR2 SYDVKM. The CDR3 contains 16 residues. Germline trimming cut 5 bases from V and 0 bases from J; bases unmatched to any gene: 4. In DNA form, the CDR3 reads TGTGCCAGCAGTGGACAGGGGCGAGCAACTAATGAAAAACTGTTTTTT. Residues: CASSGQGRATNEKLFF.

V gene TRBV2 combines with J gene TRBJ2-6; 7 bases are a match to TRBD1. CDR1 SNHLY and CDR2 FYNNEI come from the germline V gene. V was clipped by 6 bases and J by 4 bases; unmatched bases: 3. The CDR3 contains 14 residues. The CDR3 reads CASRQGSGANVLTF. CDR3 coding DNA: TGTGCCAGCAGACAGGGGAGCGGGGCCAACGTCCTGACTTTC. The entire variable domain, with the rest obtained from reference TRBV2 and TRBJ2-6, is as follows: EPEVTQTPSHQVTQMGQEVILRCVPISNHLYFYWYRQILGQKVEFLVSFYNNEISEKSEIFDDQFSVERPDGSNFTLKIRSTKLEDSAMYFCASRQGSGANVLTFGAGSRLTVL.

The chain links TRBV9 to TRBJ2-7; 14 bases are a match to TRBD2. The length of the CDR3 is 15 residues. V lost 3 bases, J lost 6 bases, and 5 bases stayed unmatched. In germline, CDR1 is SGDLS, CDR2 YYNGEE. The CDR3 DNA reads as TGTGCCAGCAGCGAGGGGACTAGCGGGAGTCTCGAGCAGTACTTC. Translated, it gives CASSEGTSGSLEQYF.

The V call is TRBV6-5, the J call TRBJ1-1; D gene unclear. There are 14 residues in the CDR3. The ends were cut back, 7 bases at V and 7 bases at J, with 19 bases in the middle. CDR1 and CDR2 (germline): MNHEY, SVGAGI. The CDR3: CASMGGGVGSEAFF. The CDR3 region has the DNA TGTGCCAGCATGGGAGGCGGGGTCGGGAGTGAAGCTTTCTTT.